This TCR beta chain was recorded in a study of control samples from healthy donors and cancer patients. Looked up from germline, CDR1 is SGDLS and CDR2 is YYNGEE. This CDR3 has 15 residues. V lost 4 bases and J lost 6; bases outside the gene matches: 7. TCRdb's copy holds only in-frame clones and misses some; the assay was immunoSEQ multiplex PCR. The sample carries 170,000 or so clones, around 93% recorded once. The sample consisted of blood. This chain links TRBV9 with TRBJ1-4; 9 bases match TRBD1. This clonotype was sampled from a man younger than 30 in good health. The CDR3 loop is CASSPQGQGHEKLFF. CDR3 coding DNA: TGTGCCAGCAGCCCTCAGGGACAGGGACATGAAAAACTGTTTTTT.